This TCR beta chain comes out of a study of cytotoxic CD8 clonotypes in ibrutinib-treated CLL. Libraries were prepared by immunoSEQ multiplex PCR; TCRdb keeps only in-frame clonotypes and omits some of them. The sample carries 150,000 to 250,000 clones, about two thirds recorded once. The CDR3 extends over 15 amino acids. V lost 3 bases, J lost 5 bases, and 14 bases lay in between. Germline V gene lookup returns CDR1 MDHEN and CDR2 SYDVKM. This TCR derives from a human donor with chronic lymphocytic leukemia. The chain is built from TRBV28 and TRBJ2-1, with D tentatively TRBD1 (5 bases). Specimen: PBMCs, collected after 24 months of ibrutinib treatment. This chain's CDR3 is CASSFPTALNNEQFF. CDR3 in DNA: TGTGCCAGCAGTTTCCCGACAGCCCTAAACAATGAGCAGTTCTTC.